This entry is about one TCR beta chain. After extraction with the RNeasy kit, roughly 0.45 to 1 ug of the RNA was reverse transcribed using random hexamers. With immunoSEQ multiplex PCR, TCR beta CDR3 was amplified across 54 Vbeta and 13 Jbeta. TCRdb independently ran MiXCR on the immunoSEQ multiplex PCR reads; one entry per CDR3 protein. The sample lists some 48,000 distinct CDR3 sequences, 80% to 95% seen once, with around 0.41% in the top ten. This record belongs to a study of CD8 T cells in Susac syndrome. This CDR3 has 14 residues. V gave up 4 bases and J gave up 6 bases; unmatched junction bases: 4. CDR1 and CDR2 (germline): SGHKS, YYEKEE (reference sequence). Peripheral blood CD8+ and CD4+ T cells were profiled by TCR beta sequencing. Healthy donors, matched for age and sex, constituted the control group.

The sequencing input was CD8+ T cells from PBMCs. The clonotype was recovered from a human donor in good health. This rearrangement joins TRBV5-5 to TRBJ2-1; TRBD2 aligns across 10 bases. The CDR3 sequence: CASSVWTSGNEQFF. DNA of the CDR3: TGTGCCAGCAGCGTGTGGACTAGCGGCAATGAGCAGTTCTTC.